This passage covers 13 T cell receptor beta chains from one sample sequenced in a study of blood T cell repertoires in COVID-19. Produced via immunoSEQ multiplex PCR; TCRdb's table is partial and in-frame only. The table lists around 100,000 clones, over 75% of them singletons. Sequences were obtained from peripheral blood. These receptors were collected from a human donor in a cohort sampled during active COVID-19.

This rearrangement joins TRBV5-1 to TRBJ2-5, with 13 bases aligning to TRBD2. CDR1 SGHRS and CDR2 YFSETQ come from the germline V gene. The CDR3 loop spans 16 amino acids. Trimming at V came to 1 base and at J to 4 bases, leaving 4 bases not matched to a gene. The DNA of the CDR3 is TGCGCCAGCAGCTTGACTAGCGGGAGGGCAGGAGAGACCCAGTACTTC. Amino acids: CASSLTSGRAGETQYF.

The chain carries TRBV18 and TRBJ1-4; D might be TRBD1 (5 bases). V shed 1 base and J shed 0 bases, with 9 bases lying between them. This CDR3 spans 16 amino acids. Looked up from germline, CDR1 is KGHSH and CDR2 is LQKENI. The CDR3 sequence: CASSPRGATTNEKLFF. The CDR3 coding sequence is TGTGCCAGCTCACCACGGGGCGCTACAACTAATGAAAAACTGTTTTTT.

The chain links TRBV9 to TRBJ2-5; the D gene is possibly TRBD2 (7 bases). CDR1 and CDR2 from the germline V gene are SGDLS and YYNGEE. This CDR3 spans 17 amino acids. V lost 3 bases and J 5 bases, leaving 23 bases between the germline ends. This CDR3 reads CASSAPRGGAAGETQYF. DNA of the CDR3: TGTGCCAGCAGCGCCCCTCGTGGGGGGGCCGCCGGGGAGACCCAGTACTTC.

This clone was seen a few times. The rearrangement uses TRBV3-1 (or the pseudogene TRBV3-2) and TRBJ1-5; D perhaps matches TRBD1 (5 bases). Trimming pared 4 bases from V and 4 bases from J, leaving 14 bases between. Germline CDR1 reads LGHDT; CDR2 reads YNNKEL (reference sequence). The CDR3 spans 15 residues. The CDR3, as DNA: TGTGCCAGCAGCCGGAATTCAGGGCTGAATCAGCCCCAGCATTTT. Its translation is CASSRNSGLNQPQHF.

This clone was found once. V gene TRBV3-1 (or the pseudogene TRBV3-2) combines with J gene TRBJ1-1, with D tentatively TRBD1 (5 bases). There are 13 residues in the CDR3. Trimming stripped 4 bases from V and 1 base from J, with 7 bases between. The germline V gene encodes CDR1 LGHDT and CDR2 YNNKEL (reference sequence). This CDR3 is CASSPGGNTEAFF. In nucleotides, the CDR3 is TGTGCCAGCAGCCCGGGGGGGAACACTGAAGCTTTCTTT.

The genes are TRBV5-6 and TRBJ2-7; weak D call: TRBD2 (6 bases). Trimming took 2 bases from V and 10 from J, leaving 10 bases between them. CDR3 length equals 11 residues. The germline gives CDR1 SGHDT, CDR2 YYEEEE. The CDR3 region has the DNA TGTGCCAGCAGCTTAGGAGGGAGCCAGTACTTC. Protein sequence: CASSLGGSQYF.

This clone was observed a few times. The gene calls are TRBV30 and TRBJ2-3; 8 bases align to TRBD1. Germline CDR1 reads GTSNPN; CDR2 reads SVGIG (reference sequence). CDR3 length equals 17 residues. With 5 bases clipped from V and 4 bases from J, the junction kept 17 bases outside the gene matches. In DNA, the CDR3 is TGTGCCTGGGAGCCAGGGGGCCTTCTAAGGGTAGCAGATACGCAGTATTTT. Amino acid sequence: CAWEPGGLLRVADTQYF.

V gene TRBV7-9 combines with J gene TRBJ1-3; D gene uncertain. The CDR3 covers 15 residues. The germline V gene encodes CDR1 SEHNR and CDR2 FQNEAQ (reference sequence). Deletions cut 5 bases from V and 0 bases from J, with 11 bases between. The DNA for the CDR3 is TGTGCCAGCAGCCCAGACCGGAGCTCTGGAAACACCATATATTTT. It is translated as CASSPDRSSGNTIYF.

This sequence joins TRBV10-1 and TRBJ2-3, with 8 bases lining up with TRBD2. CDR3 length: 12 residues. Trimming at V came to 3 bases and at J to 11 bases, leaving 4 bases not matched to a gene. The germline V gene has CDR1 WNHNN and CDR2 SYGVQD (reference sequence). The CDR3 nucleotides are TGCGCCAGCAGTGATCCGGGACTAGGGCAGTATTTT. It specifies CASSDPGLGQYF.

In this sample, this clone turned up a few times. The rearrangement uses TRBV6-1 and TRBJ2-2; 10 bases match TRBD1. The germline CDR1 and CDR2 sequences are MNHNS and SASEGT. The ends lost 1 base at V and 3 bases at J; junction bases unmatched: 5. CDR3 length equals 17 residues. In DNA form, the CDR3 reads TGTGCCAGCAGTGAAGGGTTGGGACAGGGGTACACCGGGGAGCTGTTTTTT. Protein sequence: CASSEGLGQGYTGELFF.

This chain uses TRBV3-1 (or the pseudogene TRBV3-2) with TRBJ1-5; D is ambiguous. V was trimmed by 1 base and J by 0 bases, leaving 4 bases between them. CDR1 LGHDT and CDR2 YNNKEL come from the germline V gene (reference sequence). CDR3 length: 14 residues. The CDR3 reads CASSQVYSNQPQHF. Written as DNA, the CDR3 is TGTGCCAGCAGCCAAGTCTATAGCAATCAGCCCCAGCATTTT.

J is TRBJ2-5 and V is TRBV7-2, with D tentatively TRBD1 (5 bases). The CDR3 spans 13 residues. Per germline, CDR1 SGHTA and CDR2 FQGNSA. V was shortened by 8 bases and J by 10 bases, with 20 bases between the two germline ends. CDR3 residues: CASGSGFPPDQYF. CDR3 nucleotides: TGTGCCAGCGGATCAGGGTTCCCCCCGGACCAGTACTTC.

The gene calls are TRBV12-5 and TRBJ1-4; the match to TRBD1 covers 8 bases. V was clipped by 3 bases and J by 5 bases; unmatched bases: 2. CDR1 is LGHNT, CDR2 FRNRAP, per germline. The CDR3 runs 14 residues. Here the CDR3 reads CASGFGQGNEKLFF. The CDR3 bases are TGTGCTAGTGGTTTTGGACAGGGCAATGAAAAACTGTTTTTT. Full variable domain (rest looked up from reference TRBV12-5 and TRBJ1-4): DARVTQTPRHKVTEMGQEVTMRCQPILGHNTVFWYRQTMMQGLELLAYFRNRAPLDDSGMPKDRFSAEMPDATLATLKIQPSEPRDSAVYFCASGFGQGNEKLFFGSGTQLSVL.